These T cell receptor beta chains were read from a single sample in a study of blood T cell repertoires in COVID-19. The repertoire was sequenced with immunoSEQ multiplex PCR; TCRdb's copy has only in-frame clones and lacks some. The table includes 250,000 to 300,000 clones, about 85% detected once. Sequencing was carried out using PBMCs or T cells enriched from blood (not recorded which). The receptors here all came from a woman aged 45-65 years who had been exposed to COVID-19. The CDR3 runs from the conserved cysteine through the conserved F or W. A D gene is named only where the DNA matches it firmly. Size is stated for part of the rows, as once, few or many counts, or as a class when the clone is expanded.

D gene: NA
clone size: NA
V gene: TRBV3-1/TRBV3-2
J gene: TRBJ2-5
CDR3 length: 16
CDR3 DNA: TGTGCCAGCAGCCAACCCGACAGGCCCGTTCAAGAGACCCAGTACTTC
CDR3 protein: CASSQPDRPVQETQYF

D gene: NA
clone size: NA
V gene: TRBV6-2/TRBV6-3
J gene: TRBJ1-5
CDR3 length: 15
CDR3 DNA: TGTGCCAGCAGCCTTACCGGGACTTCAAATCAGCCCCAGCATTTT
CDR3 protein: CASSLTGTSNQPQHF

D gene: NA
clone size: NA
V gene: TRBV28
J gene: TRBJ1-2
CDR3 length: 15
CDR3 DNA: TGTGCCAGCAGTTTTGGAGGGACCGCTAACTATGGCTACACCTTC
CDR3 protein: CASSFGGTANYGYTF

D gene: NA
clone size: NA
V gene: TRBV9
J gene: TRBJ2-5
CDR3 length: 14
CDR3 DNA: TGTGCCAGCAGCGTAGGTGATTCCGGGGAGACCCAGTACTTC
CDR3 protein: CASSVGDSGETQYF

D gene: NA
clone size: NA
V gene: TRBV24-1
J gene: TRBJ2-3
CDR3 length: 17
CDR3 DNA: TGTGCCACCAGTGACGTGGGGGCGGGCCCGGGCACAGATACGCAGTATTTT
CDR3 protein: CATSDVGAGPGTDTQYF

D gene: TRBD1
clone size: NA
V gene: TRBV4-2
J gene: TRBJ1-6
CDR3 length: 15
CDR3 DNA: TGTGCCAGCAGCCAAGGAGGGACAGCCAATTCACCCCTCCACTTT
CDR3 protein: CASSQGGTANSPLHF

D gene: TRBD2
clone size: NA
V gene: TRBV7-9
J gene: TRBJ2-7
CDR3 length: 12
CDR3 DNA: TGTGCTGCAGCGGGGGTCGGCGACGAGCAGTACTTC
CDR3 protein: CAAAGVGDEQYF

D gene: NA
clone size: NA
V gene: TRBV7-8
J gene: TRBJ1-1
CDR3 length: 14
CDR3 DNA: TGTGCCAGCAGCTTAGGGACAGCTAACACTGAAGCTTTCTTT
CDR3 protein: CASSLGTANTEAFF

D gene: TRBD2
clone size: NA
V gene: TRBV7-9
J gene: TRBJ2-1
CDR3 length: 15
CDR3 DNA: TGTGCCAGCAGCGCCAGCGGGGGCTCCTACAATGAGCAGTTCTTC
CDR3 protein: CASSASGGSYNEQFF

D gene: TRBD1
clone size: NA
V gene: TRBV7-2
J gene: TRBJ1-1
CDR3 length: 15
CDR3 DNA: TGTGCCAGCAGCACCTCGACAGGGTTGGGCACTGAAGCTTTCTTT
CDR3 protein: CASSTSTGLGTEAFF

D gene: NA
clone size: NA
V gene: TRBV5-8
J gene: TRBJ1-1
CDR3 length: 14
CDR3 DNA: TGTGCCAGCAGCTTGGCAGGGCGCGGCACTGAAGCTTTCTTT
CDR3 protein: CASSLAGRGTEAFF

D gene: NA
clone size: NA
V gene: TRBV27
J gene: TRBJ2-7
CDR3 length: 15
CDR3 DNA: TGTGCCAGCAGTTTAAATTCCGGGGTCTCCTACGAGCAGTACTTC
CDR3 protein: CASSLNSGVSYEQYF

D gene: NA
clone size: NA
V gene: TRBV5-5
J gene: TRBJ1-1
CDR3 length: 13
CDR3 DNA: TGTGCCAGCAGCTTGATGAGGAACACTGAAGCTTTCTTT
CDR3 protein: CASSLMRNTEAFF

D gene: TRBD1
clone size: few
V gene: TRBV10-2
J gene: TRBJ2-2
CDR3 length: 17
CDR3 DNA: TGCGCCAGCATTGGGACAGTCCCTCCCCAGGGCACCGGGGAGCTGTTTTTT
CDR3 protein: CASIGTVPPQGTGELFF

D gene: TRBD1
clone size: NA
V gene: TRBV10-1
J gene: TRBJ2-3
CDR3 length: 12
CDR3 DNA: TGCGCCAGCAGAGACAGGGAAGGTACGCAGTATTTT
CDR3 protein: CASRDREGTQYF

D gene: NA
clone size: NA
V gene: TRBV2
J gene: TRBJ1-2
CDR3 length: 15
CDR3 DNA: TGTGCCAGCAGCCCTCTCGACAGCTCTAACTATGGCTACACCTTC
CDR3 protein: CASSPLDSSNYGYTF

D gene: NA
clone size: NA
V gene: TRBV7-8
J gene: TRBJ1-1
CDR3 length: 14
CDR3 DNA: TGTGCCAGCAGCTTATTACAACAAGCCAGGGCAGCTTTCTTT
CDR3 protein: CASSLLQQARAAFF

D gene: TRBD1
clone size: NA
V gene: TRBV25-1
J gene: TRBJ1-2
CDR3 length: 15
CDR3 DNA: TGTGCCAGCAGTGCGGTCAACAGGGGCGACTATGGCTACACCTTC
CDR3 protein: CASSAVNRGDYGYTF

D gene: TRBD1
clone size: NA
V gene: TRBV5-1
J gene: TRBJ2-1
CDR3 length: 15
CDR3 DNA: TGCGCCAGCAGCTTTCGGACAGGAGAAAGGAATGAGCAGTTCTTC
CDR3 protein: CASSFRTGERNEQFF

D gene: NA
clone size: NA
V gene: TRBV7-6
J gene: TRBJ1-6
CDR3 length: 15
CDR3 DNA: TGTGCCAGCAGCCTGACGACAGGCCGGAATTCACCCCTCCACTTT
CDR3 protein: CASSLTTGRNSPLHF

D gene: NA
clone size: NA
V gene: TRBV11-2
J gene: TRBJ1-1
CDR3 length: 15
CDR3 DNA: TGTGCCAGCAGCACCGGGACCCGAGGGGGCACTGAAGCTTTCTTT
CDR3 protein: CASSTGTRGGTEAFF

D gene: NA
clone size: NA
V gene: TRBV6-2/TRBV6-3
J gene: TRBJ2-7
CDR3 length: 14
CDR3 DNA: TGTGCCAGCAGTTACGGTGGCTTCGCCTACGAGCAGTACTTC
CDR3 protein: CASSYGGFAYEQYF

D gene: TRBD2
clone size: NA
V gene: TRBV6-4
J gene: TRBJ2-3
CDR3 length: 16
CDR3 DNA: TGTGCCAGCAGTGATAAGGGGACTAGCGGCACAGATACGCAGTATTTT
CDR3 protein: CASSDKGTSGTDTQYF

D gene: TRBD1
clone size: NA
V gene: TRBV5-1
J gene: TRBJ1-2
CDR3 length: 13
CDR3 DNA: TGCGCCAGCGCCCCCGGGACAGAGGGAGGCTACACCTTC
CDR3 protein: CASAPGTEGGYTF

D gene: NA
clone size: NA
V gene: TRBV7-2
J gene: TRBJ2-5
CDR3 length: 14
CDR3 DNA: TGTGCCAGCAGCCCCTCCGGGGTTCAAGAGACCCAGTACTTC
CDR3 protein: CASSPSGVQETQYF

D gene: NA
clone size: NA
V gene: TRBV25-1
J gene: TRBJ1-1
CDR3 length: 12
CDR3 DNA: TGTGCCAGCAGTGACAAGCGGACTGAAGCTTTCTTT
CDR3 protein: CASSDKRTEAFF

D gene: NA
clone size: few
V gene: TRBV10-3
J gene: TRBJ1-6
CDR3 length: 15
CDR3 DNA: TGTGCCATCAGTGAGTCGAACGGGATTAATTCACCCCTCCACTTT
CDR3 protein: CAISESNGINSPLHF

D gene: NA
clone size: NA
V gene: TRBV6-5
J gene: TRBJ1-2
CDR3 length: 12
CDR3 DNA: TGTGCCAGCACTCGGGGGGGGTATGGCTACACCTTC
CDR3 protein: CASTRGGYGYTF

D gene: TRBD2
clone size: NA
V gene: TRBV11-3
J gene: TRBJ2-7
CDR3 length: 15
CDR3 DNA: TGTGCCAGCAGCTTGGGTGGACTAGCGGGGAGCGAGCAGTACTTC
CDR3 protein: CASSLGGLAGSEQYF